Shown below are 4 T cell receptor beta chains from a single sample sequenced in a study of blood T cell repertoires in COVID-19. Libraries were prepared by immunoSEQ multiplex PCR; TCRdb keeps only in-frame clonotypes and omits some of them. The table shows more than 300,000 clones, with 70% to 90% occurring only once. Specimen: peripheral blood. These TCRs come from a young woman with COVID-19, enrolled during active disease.

This clone was counted a few times. The sample contains more than one DNA sequence encoding this CDR3. This chain connects TRBV6-2 or TRBV6-3 to TRBJ2-1, with 9 nucleotides matching TRBD1. The CDR3 loop spans 15 amino acids. The germline CDR1 and CDR2 sequences are MNHEY and SVGEGT. The trim removed 0 bases at V and 3 bases at J, leaving 0 bases unmatched. The CDR3 region is CASSYSGQGYNEQFF. The CDR3, as DNA: TGTGCCAGCAGTTACTCGGGACAGGGCTACAATGAGCAGTTCTTC.

The chain combines TRBV4-2 with TRBJ2-3; TRBD2 agrees at 13 bases. Trimming took 4 bases from V and 0 from J; bases not matched to a gene: 10. Germline lookup yields CDR1 LGHNA and CDR2 YNFKEQ. There are 19 residues in the CDR3. The CDR3 nucleotides are TGTGCCAGCAGCCGCGGACTAGCGGGAGAATTTGTTAGCACAGATACGCAGTATTTT. Protein sequence: CASSRGLAGEFVSTDTQYF.

In DNA form, the CDR3 reads TGTGCCAGCAGCTGGACAGGGGGGGACACTGAAGCTTTCTTT. The encoded protein is CASSWTGGDTEAFF. V gene TRBV5-4 combines with J gene TRBJ1-1; TRBD1 matches at 10 bases. The CDR3 extends over 14 amino acids. Losses at the gene ends were 3 bases for V and 3 bases for J; bases not matched to a gene: 2. Germline CDR1 is SGHNT and CDR2 is YYREEE (reference sequence).

The chain recombines TRBV5-8 with TRBJ2-1; D unresolved. The CDR3 runs to 15 residues. Germline lookup yields CDR1 SGHTS and CDR2 YDEGEE. Trimming stripped 2 bases from V and 0 bases from J, with 9 bases between. In DNA, the CDR3 is TGTGCCAGCAGCTTCGGGTCCAGCTCCTACAATGAGCAGTTCTTC. The encoded protein is CASSFGSSSYNEQFF.